Following are 20 T cell receptor beta chains from one sample sequenced in a study of T-cell memory formation after mild COVID-19. MiXCR, applied by TCRdb to the 5' RACE reads, yields one record per CDR3 protein. In the table there are about 400,000 distinct CDR3 sequences, more than 15% of which are singletons. The sample taken for sequencing was PBMCs or a T cell subset sorted from them (not recorded which). The receptors come from a man aged 18 to 30 who had mild COVID-19 (a few samples of this study predate the infection). Cell type and time point are not known.

This clonotype was counted between two and nine times. The chain couples TRBV6-2 or TRBV6-3 to TRBJ2-7; tentatively, D is TRBD1 (6 bases). Germline V lookup: CDR1 MNHEY, CDR2 SVGEGT. Trimming removed 9 bases at V and 0 bases at J, with 18 bases between. The CDR3 is 15 amino acids. The DNA for the CDR3 is TGTGCCAGTCCTAATGGGGACACCTTCTCCTACGAGCAGTACTTC. It encodes CASPNGDTFSYEQYF.

This clonotype was observed many times. This chain joins TRBV4-1 and TRBJ2-3; TRBD2 matches 7 bases. Germline V gives CDR1 MGHRA, CDR2 YSYEKL. The CDR3 consists of 14 residues. The V gene end was trimmed by 5 bases and the J gene end by 5 bases; junction bases not matched to a gene: 7. Here the CDR3 DNA reads TGCGCCAGCAGCGCAAGCGGGGTAGGAGATACGCAGTATTTT. Its translation: CASSASGVGDTQYF.

This clonotype appeared many times. The genes are TRBV20-1 and TRBJ2-3; D may be TRBD2 (6 bases). The germline V gene encodes CDR1 DFQATT and CDR2 SNEGSKA (reference sequence). The CDR3 runs 13 residues. V was trimmed by 6 bases and J by 2 bases, leaving 12 bases between them. The CDR3 reads CSADRGNTDTQYF. Here the CDR3 DNA reads TGCAGTGCGGACCGGGGGAACACAGATACGCAGTATTTT.

This clonotype was detected a few times. V is TRBV6-2 or TRBV6-3 and J is TRBJ2-1; TRBD2 agrees at 9 bases. The germline V gene has CDR1 MNHEY and CDR2 SVGEGT. The ends lost 6 bases at V and 2 bases at J; junction bases unmatched: 14. The CDR3 consists of 18 residues. CDR3 DNA: TGTGCCAGCAGACAACTCTGGGCTAGCGGGGTGACCTACAATGAGCAGTTCTTC. Its protein is CASRQLWASGVTYNEQFF.

This chain uses TRBV6-5 with TRBJ1-6, with D possibly matching TRBD1 (6 bases). V lost 0 bases, J lost 9 bases, and 15 bases lay in between. Germline values: CDR1 MNHEY, CDR2 SVGAGI. The CDR3 is 16 amino acids. CDR3 sequence (DNA): TGTGCCAGCAGTTACTCGACCAGGGGAGGTTTTTCACCCCTCCACTTT. It translates to CASSYSTRGGFSPLHF.

This clonotype was seen a few times. The rearrangement joins TRBV20-1 to TRBJ2-1, with 10 bases identical to TRBD2. The CDR3 has 20 residues. Germline CDR1 DFQATT, CDR2 SNEGSKA (reference sequence). Losses at the gene ends were 3 bases for V and 0 bases for J; bases not matched to a gene: 17. CDR3 region: CSASTGELAGILFSYNEQFF. CDR3 sequence (DNA): TGCAGTGCTAGCACTGGGGAACTAGCGGGGATACTTTTCTCCTACAATGAGCAGTTCTTC.

This chain links TRBV24-1 with TRBJ2-1, with 8 bases that match TRBD1. The CDR3 totals 16 residues. Germline CDR1 reads KGHDR; CDR2 reads SFDVKD. The ends lost 5 bases at V and 0 bases at J; junction bases unmatched: 5. CDR3 sequence reads: CATSGAGGDSYNEQFF. DNA for the CDR3: TGTGCCACCAGTGGGGCAGGGGGCGACTCCTACAATGAGCAGTTCTTC.

The genes are TRBV29-1 and TRBJ1-5, with TRBD1 matching over 8 bases. Germline V lookup: CDR1 SQVTM, CDR2 ANQGSEA. CDR3 length equals 14 residues. With V trimmed by 4 bases and J by 7 bases, 9 bases remained unmatched. DNA for the CDR3: TGCAGCGTTGGTTCGGGACAGGTCGGACAGCCCCAGCATTTT. Its protein product is CSVGSGQVGQPQHF.

This clonotype was seen more than once but under ten times. The V gene is TRBV2, the J gene TRBJ1-5; D unresolved. V lost 8 bases and J 7 bases, leaving 12 bases between the germline ends. Germline values: CDR1 SNHLY, CDR2 FYNNEI. The length of the CDR3 is 12 residues. CDR3 nucleotide sequence: TGTGCCAGCGGGCGAGGGCGCCAGCCCCAGCATTTT. This encodes CASGRGRQPQHF.

This clonotype was counted at least ten times. The genes are TRBV7-2 and TRBJ1-5; D is uncertain. The CDR3 runs 12 residues. Germline V gene data show CDR1 as SGHTA and CDR2 as FQGNSA. Trimming removed 3 bases from V and 3 bases from J, with 3 bases in between. CDR3 DNA: TGTGCCAGCAGCTTCGACAATCAGCCCCAGCATTTT. It yields the protein CASSFDNQPQHF.

The J gene is TRBJ2-5, the V gene TRBV4-3; tentatively, D is TRBD1 (6 bases). Germline V gene data show CDR1 as LGHNA and CDR2 as YSLEER. The CDR3 covers 15 residues. V lost 0 bases and J 4 bases, leaving 12 bases between the germline ends. This CDR3 reads CASSQDYRVGETQYF. The CDR3 nucleotides read TGCGCCAGCAGCCAAGATTACAGGGTCGGAGAGACCCAGTACTTC.

This clonotype appeared a few times. The J gene is TRBJ2-3, the V gene TRBV7-9; D possibly matches TRBD1 or TRBD2 (5 bases each). The germline V gene has CDR1 SEHNR and CDR2 FQNEAQ (reference sequence). Trimming shortened V by 7 bases and J by 6 bases, and 20 bases separated the two germline ends. This CDR3 is built from 15 residues. The CDR3 is CASTGQGTAMDTQYF. The CDR3 bases are TGTGCCAGCACCGGGCAAGGGACGGCCATGGATACGCAGTATTTT.

J is TRBJ2-7 and V is TRBV6-5; 8 positions agree with TRBD1. J was trimmed by 6 bases and V by 6 bases; bases with no gene match: 7. CDR3 size: 13 residues. The germline V gene encodes CDR1 MNHEY and CDR2 SVGAGI. CDR3 DNA sequence: TGTGCCAGCAGGCGACAGGGGACGGGCGAGCAGTACGTC. Protein product: CASRRQGTGEQYV.

The chain has TRBV29-1 and TRBJ1-2; no reliable D call. The CDR3 totals 13 residues. Between the trimmed V and J ends, which lost 3 bases and 7 bases, there was a span of 15 bases. The germline gives CDR1 SQVTM, CDR2 ANQGSEA. In nucleotides, the CDR3 is TGCAGCGTTGAGCCCCCCATGTTGGGTGGCTACACCTTC. Translating it yields CSVEPPMLGGYTF.

The gene calls are TRBV20-1 and TRBJ1-5; 8 positions match TRBD1. This CDR3 contains 14 residues. Trimming cost V 1 base and J 9 bases; bases outside gene matches: 8. Germline V gene data show CDR1 as DFQATT and CDR2 as SNEGSKA (reference sequence). Here the CDR3 DNA reads TGCAGTGCTAGAGGTGACAGGGGAGCAGGGCCCCAGCATTTT. It translates to CSARGDRGAGPQHF.

This clonotype was counted only a few times. The chain has TRBV15 and TRBJ2-7; D remains ambiguous. The CDR3 loop spans 15 amino acids. The germline gives CDR1 LNHNV, CDR2 YYDKDF (reference sequence). V gave up 1 base and J gave up 0 bases, with 10 bases separating them. The CDR3: CATSRVVRSSYEQYF. CDR3 nucleotides: TGTGCCACCAGCAGAGTAGTGAGGAGCTCCTACGAGCAGTACTTC.

This clonotype appeared many times. This sequence joins TRBV7-2 and TRBJ2-3; 7 bases are a match to TRBD2. J lost 5 bases, V lost 5 bases, and 10 bases had no gene match. The CDR3 consists of 15 residues. The germline CDR1 and CDR2 sequences are SGHTA and FQGNSA. The CDR3 loop reads CASSRGSGVGDTQYF. In nucleotides, the CDR3 is TGTGCCAGCAGCCGAGGAAGCGGGGTTGGAGATACGCAGTATTTT.

The chain employs TRBV5-1 and TRBJ2-5; D possibly corresponds to TRBD2 (6 bases). The germline V gene encodes CDR1 SGHRS and CDR2 YFSETQ. V lost 1 base and J lost 7, with 23 bases in between. The CDR3 is 17 residues long. In DNA form, the CDR3 reads TGCGCCAGCAGCTTGTCCGGGGGTGTGGCGGCCTATAGGACCCAGTACTTC. It specifies CASSLSGGVAAYRTQYF.

This clonotype was observed a handful of times. The chain links TRBV27 to TRBJ1-2; possible D gene TRBD1, 5 bases. The CDR3 spans 14 residues. Trimming left V 6 bases short and J 0 bases short, with 11 bases between. The V gene's germline CDR1 is MNHEY and CDR2 SMNVEV (reference sequence). Written as DNA, the CDR3 is TGTGCCAGCAGAGACAGTCTAACTAACTATGGCTACACCTTC. Protein: CASRDSLTNYGYTF.

This clonotype was seen many times. V is TRBV6-2 or TRBV6-3 and J is TRBJ2-7; the match to TRBD1 covers 8 bases. The CDR3 has 15 residues. The junction had 9 bases not matched to a gene; V was cut back by 6 bases and J by 2 bases. Germline values: CDR1 MNHEY, CDR2 SVGEGT. This CDR3 is CASSHGQGITYEQYF. The CDR3 region has the DNA TGTGCCAGCAGCCACGGACAGGGAATAACCTACGAGCAGTACTTC.